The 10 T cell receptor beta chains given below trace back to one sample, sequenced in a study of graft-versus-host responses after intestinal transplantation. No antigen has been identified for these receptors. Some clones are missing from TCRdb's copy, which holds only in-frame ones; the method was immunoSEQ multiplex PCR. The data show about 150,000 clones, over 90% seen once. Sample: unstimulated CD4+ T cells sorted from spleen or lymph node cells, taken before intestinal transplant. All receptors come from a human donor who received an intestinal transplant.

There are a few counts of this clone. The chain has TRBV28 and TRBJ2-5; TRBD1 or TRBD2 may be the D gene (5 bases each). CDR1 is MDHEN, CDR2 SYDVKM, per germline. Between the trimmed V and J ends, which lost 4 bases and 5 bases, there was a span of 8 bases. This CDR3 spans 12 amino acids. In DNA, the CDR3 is TGTGCCAGCAGTTGGGGGACGGAGACCCAGTACTTC. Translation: CASSWGTETQYF.

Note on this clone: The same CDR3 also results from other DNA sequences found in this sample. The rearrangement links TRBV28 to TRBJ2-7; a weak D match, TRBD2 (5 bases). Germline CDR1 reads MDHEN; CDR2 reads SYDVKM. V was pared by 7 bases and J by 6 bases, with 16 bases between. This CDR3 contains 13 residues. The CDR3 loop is CASTLRAIGEQYF. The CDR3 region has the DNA TGTGCCAGCACTCTGAGGGCCATCGGCGAGCAGTACTTC.

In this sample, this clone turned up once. CDR3 coding DNA: TGCGCCAGCAGCCACCGGGACAGGGTAAACGAGCAGTACTTC. Translated, it gives CASSHRDRVNEQYF. V usage is TRBV4-1 and J usage is TRBJ2-7; 9 positions match TRBD1. The CDR3 length is 14 residues. Germline CDR1 is MGHRA and CDR2 is YSYEKL. The trim removed 3 bases at V and 5 bases at J, leaving 5 bases unmatched.

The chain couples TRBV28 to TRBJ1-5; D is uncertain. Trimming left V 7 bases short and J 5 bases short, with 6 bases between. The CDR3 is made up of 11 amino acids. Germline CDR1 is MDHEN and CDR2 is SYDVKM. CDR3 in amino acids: CASKKDQPQHF. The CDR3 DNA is TGTGCCAGCAAAAAAGATCAGCCCCAGCATTTT. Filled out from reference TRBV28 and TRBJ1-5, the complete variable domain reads DVKVTQSSRYLVKRTGEKVFLECVQDMDHENMFWYRQDPGLGLRLIYFSYDVKMKEKGDIPEGYSVSREKKERFSLILESASTNQTSMYLCASKKDQPQHFGDGTRLSIL.

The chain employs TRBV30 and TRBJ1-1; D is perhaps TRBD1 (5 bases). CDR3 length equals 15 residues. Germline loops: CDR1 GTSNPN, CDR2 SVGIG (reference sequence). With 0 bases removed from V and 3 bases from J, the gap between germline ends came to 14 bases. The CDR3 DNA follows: TGTGCCTGGAGTGTAGGGCTTGGGGGGGACACTGAAGCTTTCTTT. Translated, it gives CAWSVGLGGDTEAFF.

The CDR3 loop is CASTYGAGGYNEQFF. As DNA, the CDR3 is TGTGCCAGCACCTATGGGGCGGGAGGATACAATGAGCAGTTCTTC. The chain recombines TRBV28 with TRBJ2-1; 8 positions match TRBD2. The V gene's germline CDR1 is MDHEN and CDR2 SYDVKM. Trimming removed 7 bases from V and 4 bases from J; junction bases left unmatched: 9. The CDR3 sequence is 15 residues long.

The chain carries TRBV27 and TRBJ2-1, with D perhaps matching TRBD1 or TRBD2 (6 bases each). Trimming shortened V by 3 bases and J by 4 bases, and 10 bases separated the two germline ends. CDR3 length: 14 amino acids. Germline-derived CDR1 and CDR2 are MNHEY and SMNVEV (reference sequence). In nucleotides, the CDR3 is TGTGCCAGCAGTTTTGAGGGGGGTTACAATGAGCAGTTCTTC. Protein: CASSFEGGYNEQFF.

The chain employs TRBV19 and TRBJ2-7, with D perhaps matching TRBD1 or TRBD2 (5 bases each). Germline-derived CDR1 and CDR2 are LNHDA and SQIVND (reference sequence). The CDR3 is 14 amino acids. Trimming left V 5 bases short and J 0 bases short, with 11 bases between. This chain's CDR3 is CASSLGTRSYEQYF. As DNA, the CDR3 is TGTGCCAGTAGTCTAGGGACCCGCTCCTACGAGCAGTACTTC.

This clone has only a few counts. The CDR3 DNA is TGTGCCAGCAGCCGGGGACGAAGTCGCGCTAATGAAAAACTGTTTTTT. This translates into CASSRGRSRANEKLFF. The chain recombines TRBV7-9 with TRBJ1-4; D may be TRBD1 (5 bases). Germline values: CDR1 SEHNR, CDR2 FQNEAQ (reference sequence). The V and J ends lost 5 bases and 3 bases respectively, with 16 bases between them. The CDR3 contains 16 residues.

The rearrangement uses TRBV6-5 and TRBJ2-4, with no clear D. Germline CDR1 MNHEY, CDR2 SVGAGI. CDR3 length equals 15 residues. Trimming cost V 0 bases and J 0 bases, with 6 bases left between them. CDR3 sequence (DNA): TGTGCCAGCAGTTACTCATTTCTAGCCAAAAACATTCAGTACTTC. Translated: CASSYSFLAKNIQYF.